These 16 T cell receptor beta chains originate from one sample sequenced in a study of CD8+ T cells in alopecia areata (dated by TCRdb to 2016 to 2019). In the paper's terms, the time point label means: roughly 24 weeks on oral tofacitinib. In the paper's terms, the treatment or condition label means: oral pan-JAK inhibitor, 5-10 mg twice daily. Library prep was done by the immunoSEQ multiplex PCR assay. To provide template for TCR sequencing, every sample had RNA extracted and reverse transcribed into cDNA. Drawn from immuneACCESS, this table holds only the in-frame rearrangements with V and J called that TCRdb kept. Clones are partly lost; checked studies trace under half to an unresolved V gene and leave the rest unexplained. For this sample the table gives fewer than 350,000 clones, of which 58% were detected only once. Clones ranked in the top ten supply around 1.7% of the sample. The sequences come from CD4+ T cells sorted from blood, collected at week 24, from a patient treated with tofacitinib. These receptors were collected from a human donor with alopecia areata.

There are a few counts of this clone. The junction differs from germline at one of its ends, possibly a read error. The V call is TRBV25-1, the J call TRBJ1-1; TRBD1 aligns across 7 bases. CDR1 and CDR2 from the germline V gene are MGHDK and SYGVNS. The CDR3 totals 13 residues. Here the CDR3 reads CASSEKDRHRAIF. The CDR3, as DNA: TGTGCCAGCAGTGAAAAGGACAGGCATAGAGCAATCTTT.

In DNA form, the CDR3 reads TGTGCCAGCAGCCCAGACAGGGTTTCCCAAAAACTGTTTTTT. Its translation is CASSPDRVSQKLFF. The V gene is TRBV11-2, the J gene TRBJ1-4; 7 nucleotides line up with TRBD1. The ends lost 5 bases at V and 9 bases at J; junction bases unmatched: 9. Germline CDR1 is SGHAT and CDR2 is FQNNGV. The CDR3 sequence is 14 residues long.

The table lists this clone with a count of one. V and J are TRBV7-9 and TRBJ2-7; 7 nucleotides match TRBD2. The CDR3 runs 17 residues. Germline-derived CDR1 and CDR2 are SEHNR and FQNEAQ (reference sequence). V was pared by 2 bases and J by 6 bases, with 16 bases of the junction left unmatched. The CDR3 sequence: CASSLRSRSGAGGEQYF. Here the CDR3 DNA reads TGTGCCAGCAGCTTAAGGAGCCGGAGCGGGGCCGGGGGCGAGCAGTACTTC.

J is TRBJ2-7 and V is TRBV10-3; 9 positions agree with TRBD1. CDR3 length: 14 amino acids. The V segment lost 6 bases and the J segment 4 bases; nucleotides outside the gene matches: 7. Looked up from germline, CDR1 is ENHRY and CDR2 is SYGVKD. CDR3 sequence: CAIRPGQGFYEQYF. In DNA form, the CDR3 reads TGTGCCATCAGGCCGGGACAGGGTTTTTACGAGCAGTACTTC.

The rearrangement uses TRBV7-8 and TRBJ2-7; a possible D gene is TRBD2 (5 bases). Germline V gives CDR1 SGHVS, CDR2 FQNEAQ. V lost 1 base and J lost 9, with 13 bases in between. The CDR3 extends over 13 amino acids. Here the CDR3 reads CASSLVTDSGQYF. Here the CDR3 DNA reads TGTGCCAGCAGCTTAGTAACGGACTCTGGGCAGTACTTC.

The chain joins TRBV29-1 to TRBJ2-1; 9 bases are a match to TRBD2. With 1 base clipped from V and 14 bases from J, the junction kept 12 bases outside the gene matches. CDR1 and CDR2 (germline): SQVTM, ANQGSEA. CDR3 length: 14 residues. CDR3 coding DNA: TGCAGCGTTGAAGGGGATAGCGGGGGAAACGGCGAGTTCTTC. It translates to CSVEGDSGGNGEFF.

The chain joins TRBV30 to TRBJ2-7; D is undetermined. The V gene's germline CDR1 is GTSNPN and CDR2 SVGIG (reference sequence). V was trimmed by 2 bases and J by 5 bases, leaving 10 bases between them. The CDR3 sequence is 12 residues long. The CDR3: CAWSSRWDEQYF. CDR3 sequence (DNA): TGTGCCTGGAGTAGTCGATGGGACGAGCAGTACTTC.

V gene TRBV6-5 combines with J gene TRBJ1-1, with TRBD1 as a possible D gene (6 bases). The CDR3 runs 13 residues. V lost 5 bases and J 5 bases, leaving 12 bases between the germline ends. CDR1 and CDR2 (germline): MNHEY, SVGAGI. As DNA, the CDR3 is TGTGCCAGCAGTACGTACAGGGCAACTGAAGCTTTCTTT. It specifies CASSTYRATEAFF.

This sequence joins TRBV5-1 and TRBJ1-5; possible D gene TRBD1, 5 bases. The CDR3 runs to 15 residues. CDR1 is SGHRS, CDR2 YFSETQ, per germline. The V end lost 4 bases, the J end lost 2 bases, and 13 bases lay between the germline ends. CDR3 amino acids: CASSLDGAGNQPQHF. The DNA for the CDR3 is TGCGCCAGCAGCCTAGACGGGGCGGGCAATCAGCCCCAGCATTTT.

This clone was observed a handful of times. V gene TRBV6-5 combines with J gene TRBJ1-5, with D uncertain. V was pared by 0 bases and J by 3 bases, with 3 bases between. Germline CDR1 reads MNHEY; CDR2 reads SVGAGI. The CDR3 has 13 residues. CDR3 sequence: CASSYSVNQPQHF. CDR3 nucleotide sequence: TGTGCCAGCAGTTACTCGGTCAATCAGCCCCAGCATTTT.

V is TRBV6-5 and J is TRBJ1-5; 8 positions match TRBD1. Germline lookup yields CDR1 MNHEY and CDR2 SVGAGI. This CDR3 region has 14 residues. V shed 4 bases, J shed 6 bases, and the junction held 5 bases outside the gene matches. The CDR3 region has the DNA TGTGCCAGCAGTTCCCCAGGGGGCGGTCAGCCCCAGCATTTT. This codes for CASSSPGGGQPQHF.

The table lists this clone with a few counts. CDR3 sequence reads: CASSLEPLAGGSTDTQYF. In nucleotides, the CDR3 is TGTGCCAGCAGCTTAGAACCCCTAGCGGGGGGTAGCACAGATACGCAGTATTTT. V usage is TRBV7-8 and J usage is TRBJ2-3; 11 bases are a match to TRBD2. Germline V gene sequence: CDR1 SGHVS, CDR2 FQNEAQ. The CDR3 covers 18 residues. With 1 base clipped from V and 0 bases from J, the junction kept 6 bases outside the gene matches.

This chain's CDR3 is CAWRDMGEQYF. As DNA, the CDR3 is TGTGCCTGGCGGGACATGGGCGAGCAGTACTTC. V usage is TRBV30 and J usage is TRBJ2-7; a weak D match, TRBD1 (6 bases). V was cut by 5 bases and J by 6 bases, with 11 bases left in between. This CDR3 has 11 residues. Looked up from germline, CDR1 is GTSNPN and CDR2 is SVGIG (reference sequence).

A few counts support this clone. The chain has TRBV2 and TRBJ2-1; D call uncertain. V shed 6 bases and J shed 0 bases, with 12 bases lying between them. CDR3 size: 15 residues. CDR1 SNHLY and CDR2 FYNNEI come from the germline V gene. CDR3: CASRSLLSSYNEQFF. The CDR3 DNA follows: TGTGCCAGCAGGAGTTTGTTAAGCTCCTACAATGAGCAGTTCTTC. Based on the CDR3 plus reference TRBV2 and TRBJ2-1, the full variable domain is EPEVTQTPSHQVTQMGQEVILRCVPISNHLYFYWYRQILGQKVEFLVSFYNNEISEKSEIFDDQFSVERPDGSNFTLKIRSTKLEDSAMYFCASRSLLSSYNEQFFGPGTRLTVL.

The chain uses TRBV7-8 and TRBJ2-5; D ambiguous. The ends were cut back, 5 bases at V and 2 bases at J, with 15 bases in the middle. Germline values: CDR1 SGHVS, CDR2 FQNEAQ. CDR3 length: 15 residues. The CDR3 DNA reads as TGTGCCAGCAGCCGCACCAGACTCGGTCAAGAGACCCAGTACTTC. Translating gives CASSRTRLGQETQYF.

V and J are TRBV29-1 and TRBJ2-5; perhaps TRBD1 as D (6 bases). Germline V gene lookup returns CDR1 SQVTM and CDR2 ANQGSEA. The ends were cut back, 7 bases at V and 2 bases at J, with 11 bases in the middle. The CDR3 covers 12 residues. This chain's CDR3 is CSGNREQETQYF. The CDR3 DNA follows: TGCAGCGGTAACAGGGAGCAAGAGACCCAGTACTTC.